The source of this TCR beta chain is a study of blood T cell repertoires in COVID-19. Study details: Samples of COVID-19 (acute and convalescent) were obtained from the United States, Italy and Spain.

The CDR3 contains 14 residues. The germline V and J ends were trimmed by 6 bases and 0 bases, with 10 bases remaining between them. Germline lookup yields CDR1 MNHNY and CDR2 SVGAGI (reference sequence). Sequenced by immunoSEQ multiplex PCR; TCRdb stores in-frame clones only, minus some. The data contain roughly 21,000 clones, under 90% of them seen just once; the ten biggest clones take up about 6.3%. Sequenced: peripheral blood. The clonotype was recovered from a human donor in a cohort sampled during active COVID-19. The V gene is TRBV6-6, the J gene TRBJ2-3; D is ambiguous. The CDR3 nucleotides read TGTGCCAGCAGGCTGGCCCACAGCACAGATACGCAGTATTTT. This sequence encodes CASRLAHSTDTQYF.